Shown below are 12 T cell receptor beta chains from a single sample sequenced in a study of blood T cell repertoires in COVID-19. TCRdb's table, derived via immunoSEQ multiplex PCR, lists solely in-frame clones and lacks some. The table lists approximately 240,000 clones, approximately 79% of them singletons. Source material: peripheral blood. Every receptor here comes from a middle-aged woman with active or convalescent COVID-19.

This chain links TRBV18 with TRBJ1-2; D is uncertain. CDR1 and CDR2 (germline): KGHSH, LQKENI. The ends were cut back, 0 bases at V and 1 base at J, with 6 bases in the middle. CDR3 size: 14 residues. CDR3 in DNA: TGTGCCAGCTCACCACCGAACAGTAACTATGGCTACACCTTC. Translated, it gives CASSPPNSNYGYTF. Combining the CDR3 with reference TRBV18 and TRBJ1-2 gives the whole variable domain NAGVMQNPRHLVRRRGQEARLRCSPMKGHSHVYWYRQLPEEGLKFMVYLQKENIIDESGMPKERFSAEFPKEGPSILRIQQVVRGDSAAYFCASSPPNSNYGYTFGSGTRLTVV.

This clone has a handful of counts. The rearrangement uses TRBV28 and TRBJ1-2; no definite D call. The CDR3 loop spans 14 amino acids. V was shortened by 7 bases and J by 8 bases, with 20 bases between the two germline ends. Germline lookup yields CDR1 MDHEN and CDR2 SYDVKM. The CDR3 region has the DNA TGTGCCAGCAAACCCCCAGGCCCCCCTGGGGGCTACACCTTC. This encodes CASKPPGPPGGYTF.

This chain uses TRBV11-1 with TRBJ1-1; D remains ambiguous. The germline V gene encodes CDR1 SGHAT and CDR2 FQDESV (reference sequence). Trimming removed 3 bases at V and 0 bases at J, with 5 bases between. The CDR3 is 13 residues long. This CDR3 is CASSLEVNTEAFF. In DNA form, the CDR3 reads TGTGCCAGCAGCTTGGAGGTGAACACTGAAGCTTTCTTT.

The table lists this clone with a count of one. This chain connects TRBV5-6 to TRBJ1-1; D not resolved. This CDR3 comprises 13 residues. Trimming shortened V by 3 bases and J by 0 bases, and 6 bases separated the two germline ends. Looked up from germline, CDR1 is SGHDT and CDR2 is YYEEEE. This CDR3 is CASSWALNTEAFF. DNA of the CDR3: TGTGCCAGCAGCTGGGCCCTGAACACTGAAGCTTTCTTT.

The chain employs TRBV19 and TRBJ1-1; 10 bases map to TRBD1. CDR1 LNHDA and CDR2 SQIVND come from the germline V gene (reference sequence). The trim removed 3 bases at V and 0 bases at J, leaving 4 bases unmatched. The CDR3 has 16 amino acids. The CDR3 bases are TGTGCCAGTAGTATCGACAGGGGGCTAGTGAACACTGAAGCTTTCTTT. Translated, it gives CASSIDRGLVNTEAFF.

The CDR3 DNA sequence: TGTGCCAGCAGCTTAAACAGGAACACAGATACGCAGTATTTT. This sequence encodes CASSLNRNTDTQYF. The J gene is TRBJ2-3, the V gene TRBV5-5, with D maybe TRBD1 (5 bases). Germline loops: CDR1 SGHKS, CDR2 YYEKEE (reference sequence). Trimming took off 2 bases at V and 2 bases at J, with 9 bases between the two ends. The length of the CDR3 is 14 residues.

This clone was found a few times. This CDR3 is also generated by other DNA sequences in the sample. The chain links TRBV7-2 to TRBJ1-3; 7 bases are shared with TRBD1. The germline gives CDR1 SGHTA, CDR2 FQGNSA. There are 15 residues in the CDR3. V shed 1 base and J 4 bases; nucleotides not matched to a gene: 4. The CDR3, as DNA: TGTGCCAGCAGCTTAGGTGGGACAGCAGGAAACACCATATATTTT. Protein sequence: CASSLGGTAGNTIYF.

Only a few counts were recorded for this clone. The chain carries TRBV28 and TRBJ1-1; no firm D call. Trimming pared 6 bases from V and 1 base from J, leaving 12 bases between. The CDR3 has 14 residues. The germline V gene has CDR1 MDHEN and CDR2 SYDVKM. CDR3 sequence: CASSSGSPNTEAFF. The CDR3 DNA reads TGTGCCAGCAGCTCAGGTTCTCCGAACACTGAAGCTTTCTTT.

The rearrangement links TRBV7-9 to TRBJ1-3; D gene ambiguous. The germline V gene has CDR1 SEHNR and CDR2 FQNEAQ (reference sequence). CDR3 length equals 13 residues. Deletions cut 5 bases from V and 4 bases from J, with 9 bases between. CDR3 amino acids: CASSPLPGNTIYF. DNA of the CDR3: TGTGCCAGCAGCCCACTCCCGGGAAACACCATATATTTT.

The rearrangement uses TRBV12-3 or TRBV12-4 and TRBJ1-3, with D unclear. This CDR3 is built from 11 residues. The V gene lost 6 bases and the J gene lost 8 bases, with 8 bases spanning the gap. The CDR3 reads CASSPGDTIYF. The CDR3 bases are TGTGCCAGCAGCCCCGGTGACACCATATATTTT.

The chain uses TRBV20-1 and TRBJ2-3; D is tentatively TRBD1 or TRBD2 (5 bases each). The CDR3 spans 15 residues. V gave up 3 bases and J gave up 1 base, with 14 bases separating them. CDR1 DFQATT and CDR2 SNEGSKA come from the germline V gene (reference sequence). The CDR3 DNA follows: TGCAGTGCTAGTGAGGGGCGGTCAGGCACAGATACGCAGTATTTT. This gives the protein CSASEGRSGTDTQYF.

This clone was detected only once. The V gene is TRBV15, the J gene TRBJ2-5; TRBD1 is a possible D gene (6 bases). V lost 0 bases to trimming and J lost 2 bases, with 10 bases between them. Germline V gives CDR1 LNHNV, CDR2 YYDKDF (reference sequence). CDR3 length: 15 amino acids. The CDR3 DNA sequence: TGTGCCACCAGCAGAGATAAGGGGGATCAAGAGACCCAGTACTTC. Translating it yields CATSRDKGDQETQYF.